The 11 T cell receptor beta chains listed next were all sequenced from one sample in a study of control samples from healthy donors and cancer patients. The table came from immunoSEQ multiplex PCR; TCRdb's copy has only in-frame clones and leaves some out. Of some 51,000 clones listed, 88% were seen once; the top ten hold about 3.5%. Source material: blood. Receptor source: a man aged 45-65 years in good health.

The chain recombines TRBV3-1 (or the pseudogene TRBV3-2) with TRBJ1-1; D not resolved. Germline CDR1 and CDR2: LGHDT and YNNKEL (reference sequence). V gave up 8 bases and J gave up 6 bases, with 22 bases separating them. CDR3 length: 15 amino acids. Here the CDR3 DNA reads TGTGCCAGCGATTCTAGTGCACGTTTTAGTTCTGAAGCTTTCTTT. This sequence encodes CASDSSARFSSEAFF.

The genes are TRBV12-3 or TRBV12-4 and TRBJ1-2, with TRBD1 as a possible D gene (5 bases). The length of the CDR3 is 12 residues. Trimming took 1 base from V and 13 from J, leaving 13 bases between them. CDR3 sequence reads: CASSLDRLGSTF. The CDR3, as DNA: TGTGCCAGCAGTTTAGACAGGCTGGGTTCCACCTTC.

The chain has TRBV12-5 and TRBJ2-4; D ambiguous. The germline gives CDR1 LGHNT, CDR2 FRNRAP. The CDR3 runs 15 residues. V dropped 0 bases and J dropped 7 bases, with 13 bases sitting between them. The CDR3: CASGLVQDFNNIQYF. The DNA of the CDR3 is TGTGCTAGTGGTTTGGTACAAGATTTTAATAACATTCAGTACTTC.

The V gene is TRBV5-1, the J gene TRBJ2-6, with a possible D match to TRBD1 (5 bases). The CDR3 extends over 14 amino acids. Trimming took 5 bases from V and 0 from J, leaving 6 bases between them. CDR1 and CDR2 from the germline V gene are SGHRS and YFSETQ. The CDR3 sequence: CASRGVSGANVLTF. In DNA, the CDR3 is TGCGCCAGCAGAGGGGTCTCTGGGGCCAACGTCCTGACTTTC.

The V call is TRBV5-1, the J call TRBJ1-2; TRBD1 matches at 8 bases. Germline trimming cut 3 bases from V and 5 bases from J; bases unmatched to any gene: 3. The CDR3 runs to 13 residues. Germline V gives CDR1 SGHRS, CDR2 YFSETQ. The CDR3 region has the DNA TGCGCCAGCAGCTCTCGACAGGGGTATGGCTACACCTTC. Translated: CASSSRQGYGYTF.

V usage is TRBV28 and J usage is TRBJ1-2; possible D gene TRBD1, 6 bases. Per the germline V gene, CDR1 is MDHEN and CDR2 is SYDVKM. V shed 7 bases and J shed 4 bases, with 13 bases lying between them. The CDR3 extends over 13 amino acids. For the CDR3, the DNA is TGTGCCAGCACCTTACAGGGTCTCTATGGCTACACCTTC. It specifies CASTLQGLYGYTF.

V and J are TRBV6-6 and TRBJ2-1; the D gene is possibly TRBD2 (5 bases). Germline CDR1 is MNHNY and CDR2 is SVGAGI (reference sequence). Trimming removed 6 bases at V and 2 bases at J, with 17 bases between. CDR3 size: 16 residues. CDR3 DNA sequence: TGTGCCAGCAGCGCCGGACTCAGCGGCCCCTACAATGAGCAGTTCTTC. Translation gives CASSAGLSGPYNEQFF.

This clone was seen a single time. V usage is TRBV7-3 and J usage is TRBJ1-1, with D possibly being TRBD1 (6 bases). Trimming shortened V by 5 bases and J by 1 base, and 8 bases separated the two germline ends. This CDR3 spans 13 amino acids. CDR1 and CDR2 from the germline V gene are SGHTA and FQGTGA. The CDR3 bases are TGTGCCAGCAGCAGGACAGCGAACACTGAAGCTTTCTTT. This translates into CASSRTANTEAFF.

The gene calls are TRBV25-1 and TRBJ1-6; 8 bases align to TRBD1. The CDR3 runs 15 residues. CDR1 is MGHDK and CDR2 is SYGVNS in the germline V gene. The V segment lost 1 base and the J segment 5 bases; nucleotides outside the gene matches: 1. The CDR3 spells CASSESDRDNSPLHF. The CDR3 nucleotides read TGTGCCAGCAGTGAATCGGACAGGGATAATTCACCCCTCCACTTT.

This clone has only a few counts. The V and J genes are TRBV5-1 and TRBJ2-2, with D uncertain. The CDR3 has 12 amino acids. V was shortened by 4 bases and J by 3 bases, with 4 bases between the two germline ends. CDR1 SGHRS and CDR2 YFSETQ come from the germline V gene. CDR3 in DNA: TGCGCCAGCAGCCCCTACACCGGGGAGCTGTTTTTT. This translates into CASSPYTGELFF. Full variable domain (rest looked up from reference TRBV5-1 and TRBJ2-2): KAGVTQTPRYLIKTRGQQVTLSCSPISGHRSVSWYQQTPGQGLQFLFEYFSETQRNKGNFPGRFSGRQFSNSRSEMNVSTLELGDSALYLCASSPYTGELFFGEGSRLTVL.

The J gene is TRBJ2-3, the V gene TRBV4-2, with 12 nucleotides matching TRBD2. Germline loops: CDR1 LGHNA, CDR2 YNFKEQ. This CDR3 spans 19 amino acids. V lost 1 base and J lost 1; bases outside the gene matches: 9. CDR3 in DNA: TGTGCCAGCAGCCAAGGGGGGCCCCGACTAGCGGGAGGCACAGATACGCAGTATTTT. Its translation is CASSQGGPRLAGGTDTQYF.